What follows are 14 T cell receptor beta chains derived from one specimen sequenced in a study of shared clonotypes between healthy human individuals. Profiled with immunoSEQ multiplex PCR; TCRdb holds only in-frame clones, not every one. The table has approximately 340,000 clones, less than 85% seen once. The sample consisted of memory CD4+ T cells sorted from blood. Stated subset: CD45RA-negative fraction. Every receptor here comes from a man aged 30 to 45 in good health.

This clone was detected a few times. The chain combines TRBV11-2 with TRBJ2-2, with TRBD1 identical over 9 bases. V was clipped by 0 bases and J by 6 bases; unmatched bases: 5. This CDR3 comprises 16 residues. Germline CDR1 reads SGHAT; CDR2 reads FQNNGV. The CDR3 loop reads CASSLEQGAAAGELFF. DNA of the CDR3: TGTGCCAGCAGCTTAGAACAGGGGGCAGCCGCCGGGGAGCTGTTTTTT.

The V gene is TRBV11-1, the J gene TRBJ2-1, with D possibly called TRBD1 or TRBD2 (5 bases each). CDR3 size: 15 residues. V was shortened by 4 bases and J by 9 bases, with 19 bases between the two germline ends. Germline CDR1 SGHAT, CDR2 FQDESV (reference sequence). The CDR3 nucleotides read TGTGCCAGCAGCTACCAGGGCCCCTGGGGGAGTGAGCAGTTCTTC. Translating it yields CASSYQGPWGSEQFF.

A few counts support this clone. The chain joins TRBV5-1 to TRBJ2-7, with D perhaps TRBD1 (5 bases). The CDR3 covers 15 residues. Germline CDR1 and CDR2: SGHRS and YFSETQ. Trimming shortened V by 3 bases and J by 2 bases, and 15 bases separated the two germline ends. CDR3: CASSSGSGWAYEQYF. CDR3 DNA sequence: TGCGCCAGCAGCTCTGGATCAGGGTGGGCCTACGAGCAGTACTTC.

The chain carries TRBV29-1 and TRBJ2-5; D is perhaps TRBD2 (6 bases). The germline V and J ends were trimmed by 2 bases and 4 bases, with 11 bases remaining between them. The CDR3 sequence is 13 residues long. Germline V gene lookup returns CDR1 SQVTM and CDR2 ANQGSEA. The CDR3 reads CSVENWGGETQYF. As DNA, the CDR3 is TGCAGCGTTGAAAATTGGGGAGGAGAGACCCAGTACTTC.

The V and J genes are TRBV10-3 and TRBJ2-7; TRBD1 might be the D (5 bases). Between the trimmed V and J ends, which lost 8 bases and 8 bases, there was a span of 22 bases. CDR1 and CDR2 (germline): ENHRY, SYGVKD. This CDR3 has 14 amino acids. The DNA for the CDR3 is TGTGCCATCGTGGACACCCAGCAGGTTGGCAAGCAGTACTTC. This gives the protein CAIVDTQQVGKQYF.

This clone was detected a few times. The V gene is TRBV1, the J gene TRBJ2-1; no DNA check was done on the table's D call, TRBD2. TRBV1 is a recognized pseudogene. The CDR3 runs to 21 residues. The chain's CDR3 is CTSSQDLSVRHSGSQYNEQFF. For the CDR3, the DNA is TGCACCAGCAGCCAAGATCTGAGCGTTCGCCATAGCGGGAGCCAATACAATGAGCAGTTCTTC.

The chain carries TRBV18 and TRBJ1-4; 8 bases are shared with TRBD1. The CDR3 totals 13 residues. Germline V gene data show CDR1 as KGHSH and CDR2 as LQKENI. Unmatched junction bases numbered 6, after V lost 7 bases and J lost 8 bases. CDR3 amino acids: CASLDREDEKLFF. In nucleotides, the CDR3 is TGTGCCAGCTTGGACAGGGAGGACGAAAAACTGTTTTTT.

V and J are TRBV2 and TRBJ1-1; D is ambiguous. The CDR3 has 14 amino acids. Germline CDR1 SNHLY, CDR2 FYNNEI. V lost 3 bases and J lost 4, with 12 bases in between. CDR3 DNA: TGTGCCAGCAGTGATGCGGGGTTGGGCACTGAAGCTTTCTTT. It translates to CASSDAGLGTEAFF.

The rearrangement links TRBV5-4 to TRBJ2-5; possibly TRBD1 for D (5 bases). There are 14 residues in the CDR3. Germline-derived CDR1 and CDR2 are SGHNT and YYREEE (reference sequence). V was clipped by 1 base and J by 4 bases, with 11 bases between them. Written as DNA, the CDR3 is TGTGCCAGCAGCTTGCAGGGCCCCGGAGAGACCCAGTACTTC. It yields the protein CASSLQGPGETQYF.

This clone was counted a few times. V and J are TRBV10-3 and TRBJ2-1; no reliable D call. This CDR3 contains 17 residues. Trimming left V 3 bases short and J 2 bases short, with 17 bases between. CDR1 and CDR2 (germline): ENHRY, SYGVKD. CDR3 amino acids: CAISDWAADRTYNEQFF. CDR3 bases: TGTGCCATCAGTGATTGGGCCGCGGACCGGACCTACAATGAGCAGTTCTTC.

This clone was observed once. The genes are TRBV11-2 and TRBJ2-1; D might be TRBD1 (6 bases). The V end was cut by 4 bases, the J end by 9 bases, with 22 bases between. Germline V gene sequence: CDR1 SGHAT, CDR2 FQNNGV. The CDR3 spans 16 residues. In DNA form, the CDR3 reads TGTGCCAGCAGCTCCGCCAGGGGTTTTGTACGGGGTGAGCAGTTCTTC. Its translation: CASSSARGFVRGEQFF.

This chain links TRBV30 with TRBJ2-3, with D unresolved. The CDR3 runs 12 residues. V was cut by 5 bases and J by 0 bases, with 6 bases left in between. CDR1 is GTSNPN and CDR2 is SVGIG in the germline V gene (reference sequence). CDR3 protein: CAWGMSTDTQYF. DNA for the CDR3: TGTGCCTGGGGTATGAGCACAGATACGCAGTATTTT.

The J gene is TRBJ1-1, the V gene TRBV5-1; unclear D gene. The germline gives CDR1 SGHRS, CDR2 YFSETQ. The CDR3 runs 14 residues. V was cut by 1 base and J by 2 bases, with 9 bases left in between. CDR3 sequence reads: CASSLPEPNTEAFF. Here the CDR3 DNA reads TGCGCCAGCAGCTTGCCCGAACCAAACACTGAAGCTTTCTTT.

The CDR3 nucleotides read TGTGCCAGCAGAGTTAGCGGGAGTGAGACCCAGTACTTC. Its protein product is CASRVSGSETQYF. V and J are TRBV14 and TRBJ2-5; 9 positions match TRBD2. The CDR3 totals 13 residues. Germline-derived CDR1 and CDR2 are SGHDN and FVKESK. V gave up 6 bases and J gave up 5 bases; unmatched junction bases: 4. The entire variable domain, with the rest obtained from reference TRBV14 and TRBJ2-5, is as follows: EAGVTQFPSHSVIEKGQTVTLRCDPISGHDNLYWYRRVMGKEIKFLLHFVKESKQDESGMPNNRFLAERTGGTYSTLKVQPAELEDSGVYFCASRVSGSETQYFGPGTRLLVL.